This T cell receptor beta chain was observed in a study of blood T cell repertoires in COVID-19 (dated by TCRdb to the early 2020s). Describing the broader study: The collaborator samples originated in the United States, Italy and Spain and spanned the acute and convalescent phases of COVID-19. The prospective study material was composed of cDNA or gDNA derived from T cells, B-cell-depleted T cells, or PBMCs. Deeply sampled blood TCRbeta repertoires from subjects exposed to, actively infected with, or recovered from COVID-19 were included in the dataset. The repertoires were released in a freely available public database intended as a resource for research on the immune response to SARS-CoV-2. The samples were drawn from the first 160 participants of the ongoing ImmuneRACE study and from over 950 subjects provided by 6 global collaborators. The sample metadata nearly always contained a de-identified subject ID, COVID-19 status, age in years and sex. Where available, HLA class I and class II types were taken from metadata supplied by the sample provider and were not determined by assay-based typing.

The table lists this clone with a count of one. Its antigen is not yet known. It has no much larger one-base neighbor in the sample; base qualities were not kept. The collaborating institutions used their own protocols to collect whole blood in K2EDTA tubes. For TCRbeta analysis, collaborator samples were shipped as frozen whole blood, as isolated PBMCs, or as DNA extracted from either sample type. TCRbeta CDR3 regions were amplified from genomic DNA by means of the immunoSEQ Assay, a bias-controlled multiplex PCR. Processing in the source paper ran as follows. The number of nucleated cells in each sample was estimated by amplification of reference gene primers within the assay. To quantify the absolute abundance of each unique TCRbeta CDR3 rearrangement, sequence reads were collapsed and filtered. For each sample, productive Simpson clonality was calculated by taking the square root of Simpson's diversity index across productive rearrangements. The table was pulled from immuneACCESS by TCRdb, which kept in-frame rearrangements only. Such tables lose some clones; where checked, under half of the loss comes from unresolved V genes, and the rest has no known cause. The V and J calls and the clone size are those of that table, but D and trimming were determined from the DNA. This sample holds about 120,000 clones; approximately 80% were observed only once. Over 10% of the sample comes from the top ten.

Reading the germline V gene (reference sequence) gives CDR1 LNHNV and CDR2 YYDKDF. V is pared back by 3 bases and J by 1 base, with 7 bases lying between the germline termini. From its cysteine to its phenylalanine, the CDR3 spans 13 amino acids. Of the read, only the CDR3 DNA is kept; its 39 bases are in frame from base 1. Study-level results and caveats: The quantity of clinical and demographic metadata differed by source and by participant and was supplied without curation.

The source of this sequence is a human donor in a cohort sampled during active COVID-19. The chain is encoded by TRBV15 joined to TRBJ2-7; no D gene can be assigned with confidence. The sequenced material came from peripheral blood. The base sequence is TGTGCCACCAGCAGGCCCCAGTCCTACGAGCAGTACTTC. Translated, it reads CATSRPQSYEQYF.